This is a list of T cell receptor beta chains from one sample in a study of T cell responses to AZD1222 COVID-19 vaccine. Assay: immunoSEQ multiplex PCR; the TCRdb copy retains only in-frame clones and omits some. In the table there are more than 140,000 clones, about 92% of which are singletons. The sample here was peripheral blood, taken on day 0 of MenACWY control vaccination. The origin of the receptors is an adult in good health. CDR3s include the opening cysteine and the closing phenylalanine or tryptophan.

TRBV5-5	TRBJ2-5	CASSFTGGAGETQYF
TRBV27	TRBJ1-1	CASSIRQGGEAFF
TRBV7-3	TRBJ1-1	CASSTQVNTEAFF
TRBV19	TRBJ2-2	CASSSRVGSGRAGELFF
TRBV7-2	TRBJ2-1	CASRVGLGNEQFF
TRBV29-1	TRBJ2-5	CSVENPAGVETQYF
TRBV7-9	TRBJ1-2	CASSLNLPGGYTF
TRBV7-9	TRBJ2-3	CASSSGLLSTDTQYF
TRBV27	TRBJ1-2	CASRPRGGGGYTF
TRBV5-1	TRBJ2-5	CASSLRRRDTQYF
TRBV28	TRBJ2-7	CASSPGLALYEQYF
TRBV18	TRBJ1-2	CASSPASNNYGYTF
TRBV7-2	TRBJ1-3	CASSSAPGNTIYF
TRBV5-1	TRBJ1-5	CASSLDQGDQPQHF
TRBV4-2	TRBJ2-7	CASSQASGDPYEQYF
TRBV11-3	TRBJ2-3	CASSLGGSGSSDTQYF
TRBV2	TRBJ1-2	CASSGDSYGYTF
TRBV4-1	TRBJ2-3	CASSQVPGQSTDTQYF
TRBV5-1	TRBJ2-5	CASTPPGAETQYF
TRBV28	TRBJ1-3	CASAGGPTPRSGNTIYF
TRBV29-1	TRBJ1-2	CSVGRQGAAGYTF
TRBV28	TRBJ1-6	CASSVQGLDSPLHF
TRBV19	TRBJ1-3	CASSPGPSSVFKGNTIYF
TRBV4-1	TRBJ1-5	CASAELDNQPQHF
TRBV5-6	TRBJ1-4	CASSGTVNEKLFF
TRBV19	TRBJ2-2	CASSMSVRGTVTGELFF